Following are 25 T cell receptor beta chains from one sample sequenced in a study of blood T cell repertoires in COVID-19. Sequenced by immunoSEQ multiplex PCR; TCRdb stores in-frame clones only, minus some. Found here are 64,000 or so clones, approximately 91% of them singletons; the top ten hold less than 2%. Material for sequencing was peripheral blood. These receptors all come from a human donor in a cohort sampled during active COVID-19.

Only one count was recorded for this clone. V gene TRBV25-1 combines with J gene TRBJ2-4, with 7 bases identical to TRBD2. The CDR3 spans 15 residues. The V and J ends lost 1 base and 3 bases, in that order; junction bases with no gene match: 3. The germline V gene encodes CDR1 MGHDK and CDR2 SYGVNS. For the CDR3, the DNA is TGTGCCAGCAGTGAATGGGCGGGAGTCAAAAACATTCAGTACTTC. It encodes CASSEWAGVKNIQYF.

V gene TRBV29-1 combines with J gene TRBJ1-3, with D perhaps matching TRBD1 (6 bases). V was clipped by 5 bases and J by 0 bases, with 20 bases between them. Per germline, CDR1 SQVTM and CDR2 ANQGSEA. The CDR3 has 17 amino acids. CDR3 sequence: CSVHITGSINSGNTIYF. The CDR3 nucleotides are TGCAGCGTTCATATAACAGGGAGCATTAACTCTGGAAACACCATATATTTT. Full variable domain (remainder filled in from reference TRBV29-1 and TRBJ1-3): SAVISQKPSRDICQRGTSLTIQCQVDSQVTMMFWYRQQPGQSLTLIATANQGSEATYESGFVIDKFPISRPNLTFSTLTVSNMSPEDSSIYLCSVHITGSINSGNTIYFGEGSWLTVV.

DNA for the CDR3: TGTGCCACCAGTGCCGGGACTAGCGGGATCGGGGGTAATTTCGAGCAGTACTTC. Residues: CATSAGTSGIGGNFEQYF. This chain uses TRBV24-1 with TRBJ2-7; 13 nucleotides agree with TRBD2. This CDR3 is built from 18 residues. Trimming removed 5 bases from V and 6 bases from J; junction bases left unmatched: 15. Germline V CDR1 and CDR2: KGHDR, SFDVKD.

The V and J genes are TRBV3-1 (or the pseudogene TRBV3-2) and TRBJ2-7; TRBD2 is a possible D gene (6 bases). V was trimmed by 0 bases and J by 2 bases, leaving 11 bases between them. Germline V lookup: CDR1 LGHDT, CDR2 YNNKEL (reference sequence). The CDR3 runs 15 residues. CDR3 loop: CASSQDRQRAYEQYF. CDR3 DNA sequence: TGTGCCAGCAGCCAAGATCGCCAGCGGGCCTACGAGCAGTACTTC.

The chain has TRBV5-1 and TRBJ2-7; TRBD2 matches at 13 bases. Trimming at V came to 3 bases and at J to 6 bases, leaving 9 bases not matched to a gene. CDR1 and CDR2 (germline): SGHRS, YFSETQ. CDR3 size: 16 residues. The CDR3 loop is CASSSKGLAGDGEQYF. CDR3 bases: TGCGCCAGCAGCTCGAAAGGACTAGCGGGAGATGGCGAGCAGTACTTC.

A few counts support this clone. J is TRBJ2-2 and V is TRBV2; 13 bases fit TRBD2. The germline CDR1 and CDR2 sequences are SNHLY and FYNNEI. This CDR3 spans 20 amino acids. V shed 6 bases and J 0 bases; nucleotides not matched to a gene: 13. The CDR3 DNA sequence: TGTGCCAGCAGCAAAGCGCGCCTGGGACTAGCGGGACCGAACACCGGGGAGCTGTTTTTT. Translated, it gives CASSKARLGLAGPNTGELFF.

This clone appeared a few times. The chain recombines TRBV28 with TRBJ1-6, with 9 bases fitting TRBD1. This CDR3 is built from 16 residues. J gave up 7 bases and V 1 base, and 5 bases lay outside the gene matches. The germline CDR1 and CDR2 sequences are MDHEN and SYDVKM. CDR3 in DNA: TGTGCCAGCAGTTTATTCCGGGACAGGGTCAATTCACCCCTCCACTTT. This sequence encodes CASSLFRDRVNSPLHF.

This sequence joins TRBV7-2 and TRBJ2-5, with D tentatively TRBD2 (5 bases). Trimming stripped 2 bases from V and 5 bases from J, with 12 bases between. The CDR3 sequence is 14 residues long. Germline CDR1 reads SGHTA; CDR2 reads FQGNSA. CDR3 amino acids: CASSLRGVGETQYF. As DNA, the CDR3 is TGTGCCAGCAGCTTACGGGGAGTCGGGGAGACCCAGTACTTC.

V and J are TRBV2 and TRBJ1-2, with D maybe TRBD1 (5 bases). The V end was cut by 6 bases, the J end by 4 bases, with 12 bases between. This CDR3 comprises 13 residues. Germline values: CDR1 SNHLY, CDR2 FYNNEI. The DNA for the CDR3 is TGTGCCAGCAGACTGGAAGGGGTCTATGGCTACACCTTC. It specifies CASRLEGVYGYTF.

The CDR3 region has the DNA TGTGCCAGCAGCCCTGCGGGAGGGACCAGAGATACGCAGTATTTT. Translation: CASSPAGGTRDTQYF. The chain has TRBV14 and TRBJ2-3; 9 nucleotides agree with TRBD2. In germline, CDR1 is SGHDN, CDR2 FVKESK. This CDR3 contains 15 residues. Trimming cost V 4 bases and J 5 bases; bases outside gene matches: 7. Based on the CDR3 plus reference TRBV14 and TRBJ2-3, the full variable domain is EAGVTQFPSHSVIEKGQTVTLRCDPISGHDNLYWYRRVMGKEIKFLLHFVKESKQDESGMPNNRFLAERTGGTYSTLKVQPAELEDSGVYFCASSPAGGTRDTQYFGPGTRLTVL.

The chain recombines TRBV27 with TRBJ2-7, with 7 nucleotides matching TRBD1. This CDR3 comprises 14 residues. The V and J ends lost 6 bases and 4 bases, in that order; junction bases with no gene match: 9. Germline CDR1 MNHEY, CDR2 SMNVEV (reference sequence). The CDR3 bases are TGTGCCAGCAGGGGGGTCCGGACAGGATACGAGCAGTACTTC. Translating gives CASRGVRTGYEQYF.

The V and J genes are TRBV19 and TRBJ2-5, with TRBD2 matching over 7 bases. Unmatched junction bases numbered 11, after V lost 7 bases and J lost 6 bases. Germline CDR1 reads LNHDA; CDR2 reads SQIVND (reference sequence). The length of the CDR3 is 14 residues. This CDR3 reads CASTKPTSPKTQYF. Written as DNA, the CDR3 is TGTGCCAGTACTAAGCCGACTAGCCCCAAGACCCAGTACTTC.

The CDR3, as DNA: TGTGCCAGCAGGGAATTTATTTCACCCCTCCACTTT. It specifies CASREFISPLHF. The chain carries TRBV2 and TRBJ1-6; no clear D. The CDR3 runs 12 residues. Between the trimmed V and J ends, which lost 6 bases and 9 bases, there was a span of 9 bases. Germline V lookup: CDR1 SNHLY, CDR2 FYNNEI.

The gene calls are TRBV9 and TRBJ1-1; D might be TRBD1 (6 bases). This CDR3 is 15 amino acids long. Germline V gene data show CDR1 as SGDLS and CDR2 as YYNGEE. The V and J ends lost 0 bases and 6 bases respectively, with 15 bases between them. The chain's CDR3 is CASSVGVLGAAEAFF. CDR3 DNA sequence: TGTGCCAGCAGCGTAGGGGTATTGGGGGCCGCTGAAGCTTTCTTT.

V is TRBV6-5 and J is TRBJ1-6; the D gene is possibly TRBD1 (6 bases). The V gene's germline CDR1 is MNHEY and CDR2 SVGAGI. Trimming removed 6 bases at V and 9 bases at J, with 15 bases between. The CDR3 is 14 residues long. The CDR3: CASSHTGSGSPLHF. DNA of the CDR3: TGTGCCAGCAGCCACACAGGGTCTGGTTCACCCCTCCACTTT.

The chain combines TRBV19 with TRBJ2-5; no reliable D call. Germline V lookup: CDR1 LNHDA, CDR2 SQIVND (reference sequence). The CDR3 length is 11 residues. Trimming cost V 4 bases and J 2 bases, with 2 bases left between them. CDR3 DNA: TGTGCCAGTAGTACTCAAGAGACCCAGTACTTC. It codes for CASSTQETQYF. The variable domain in full, with the rest retrieved from reference TRBV19 and TRBJ2-5, is DGGITQSPKYLFRKEGQNVTLSCEQNLNHDAMYWYRQDPGQGLRLIYYSQIVNDFQKGDIAEGYSVSREKKESFPLTVTSAQKNPTAFYLCASSTQETQYFGPGTRLLVL.

This clone was observed once. The V gene is TRBV6-5, the J gene TRBJ1-1, with D perhaps TRBD1 (6 bases). The CDR3 runs 12 residues. With 7 bases removed from V and 4 bases from J, the gap between germline ends came to 10 bases. Germline V CDR1 and CDR2: MNHEY, SVGAGI. The CDR3: CASIQGATEAFF. For the CDR3, the DNA is TGTGCCAGCATACAGGGTGCCACTGAAGCTTTCTTT.

The rearrangement links TRBV10-3 to TRBJ2-2, with TRBD1 matching over 9 bases. CDR1 is ENHRY and CDR2 is SYGVKD in the germline V gene. There are 15 residues in the CDR3. V lost 11 bases and J lost 1; bases outside the gene matches: 8. The CDR3: CAAGQGHMNTGELFF. DNA for the CDR3: TGTGCCGCCGGACAGGGGCATATGAACACCGGGGAGCTGTTTTTT.

This clone occurred once. This chain joins TRBV28 and TRBJ1-3; TRBD1 aligns across 8 bases. Germline lookup yields CDR1 MDHEN and CDR2 SYDVKM. Unmatched junction bases numbered 10, after V lost 2 bases and J lost 4 bases. The CDR3 runs to 17 residues. Here the CDR3 DNA reads TGTGCCAGCAGTTTAGTTCAGGGGGCGAATGACGGAAACACCATATATTTT. Translation: CASSLVQGANDGNTIYF.

The J gene is TRBJ1-5, the V gene TRBV28; the match to TRBD1 covers 8 bases. Losses at the gene ends were 5 bases for V and 5 bases for J; bases not matched to a gene: 2. The CDR3 totals 13 residues. Germline CDR1 MDHEN, CDR2 SYDVKM. The CDR3, as DNA: TGTGCCAGCAGTCGACAGGGGTATCAGCCCCAGCATTTT. Translating gives CASSRQGYQPQHF. The complete variable domain, with remaining parts taken from reference TRBV28 and TRBJ1-5, reads DVKVTQSSRYLVKRTGEKVFLECVQDMDHENMFWYRQDPGLGLRLIYFSYDVKMKEKGDIPEGYSVSREKKERFSLILESASTNQTSMYLCASSRQGYQPQHFGDGTRLSIL.

The V and J genes are TRBV5-1 and TRBJ2-1; TRBD2 matches 7 bases. The junction had 17 bases not matched to a gene; V was cut back by 3 bases and J by 5 bases. This CDR3 contains 18 residues. Germline assignment: CDR1 SGHRS and CDR2 YFSETQ. CDR3 sequence reads: CASSSGLVVQKIDNEQFF. CDR3 coding DNA: TGCGCCAGCAGCTCTGGACTAGTTGTCCAGAAGATCGACAATGAGCAGTTCTTC.

J is TRBJ2-5 and V is TRBV7-3; D not certain. Trimming removed 2 bases from V and 7 bases from J, with 20 bases in between. CDR3 length equals 16 residues. The germline V gene has CDR1 SGHTA and CDR2 FQGTGA. Here the CDR3 reads CASSLLPRARVLTQYF. The CDR3 DNA follows: TGTGCCAGCAGCTTACTGCCGAGAGCCCGAGTGTTGACCCAGTACTTC.

This clone is classed as medium-sized. The chain uses TRBV5-1 and TRBJ2-7, with 9 positions matching TRBD1. The CDR3 totals 14 residues. Germline CDR1 is SGHRS and CDR2 is YFSETQ. Trimming at V came to 4 bases and at J to 4 bases, leaving 6 bases not matched to a gene. CDR3 in amino acids: CASSPRTGEYEQYF. DNA for the CDR3: TGCGCCAGCAGCCCGCGGACAGGGGAGTACGAGCAGTACTTC.

CDR3 nucleotide sequence: TGTGCCACCAGCAGAGAGGCGACAGGGTACGGCGATGAGCAGTTCTTC. The encoded protein is CATSREATGYGDEQFF. The V and J genes are TRBV15 and TRBJ2-1; 7 bases match TRBD1. From germline, CDR1 is LNHNV and CDR2 YYDKDF (reference sequence). The length of the CDR3 is 16 residues. Losses at the gene ends were 0 bases for V and 8 bases for J; bases not matched to a gene: 10. Full variable domain (rest looked up from reference TRBV15 and TRBJ2-1): DAMVIQNPRYQVTQFGKPVTLSCSQTLNHNVMYWYQQKSSQAPKLLFHYYDKDFNNEADTPDNFQSRRPNTSFCFLDIRSPGLGDTAMYLCATSREATGYGDEQFFGPGTRLTVL.

This chain joins TRBV11-3 and TRBJ2-7; TRBD1 matches at 8 bases. The CDR3 has 14 amino acids. The germline gives CDR1 SGHNT, CDR2 YENEEA. The J segment lost 1 base and the V segment lost 3 bases, leaving 2 bases of the junction unmatched. The CDR3 DNA reads TGTGCCAGCAGCTTCCGGGACAGGTCCTACGAGCAGTACTTC. Its translation is CASSFRDRSYEQYF.